This T cell receptor (beta chain) derives from a study of T cell responses to AZD1222 COVID-19 vaccine. Looking at the study overall: Pooling was applied to second doses at about 4 or about 12 weeks.

Produced via immunoSEQ multiplex PCR; TCRdb's table is partial and in-frame only. The repertoire holds roughly 100,000 clones, with 91% as singletons. Study-wide findings and caveats: Nearly half of the spike-specific TCRs reportedly recognize variant regions that carry no mutations. Donors were largely white British and mainly female; clonal diversity was possibly underestimated.

Losses at the gene ends were 0 bases for V and 3 bases for J; bases not matched to a gene: 3. Germline-derived CDR1 and CDR2 are MNHEY and SMNVEV (reference sequence). This CDR3 region has 16 residues. As concerns this clone: Its antigen is unknown.

The sequences come from peripheral blood, collected on day 0 of AZD1222 vaccination. The chain couples TRBV27 to TRBJ2-1; TRBD2 matches 9 bases. This receptor was identified in an adult in good health. The CDR3, as DNA: TGTGCCAGCAGTTTATCTAGCGGGAGTGTCTACAATGAGCAGTTCTTC. This sequence encodes CASSLSSGSVYNEQFF.